This entry concerns a single T cell receptor (beta chain). This clone came up once. No cognate antigen has been identified for it. Base qualities were left out, and no much larger clone turns up one base away. The CDR3 sequence holds 14 residues, the cysteine and phenylalanine included. This entry keeps only the CDR3 DNA: 42 bases, framed from base 1. V loses 5 bases of germline sequence and J loses 8 bases, and the interval between the two ends is 18 bases. CDR1 and CDR2 (LNHNV, YYDKDF) derive from the germline V gene (reference sequence). Genomic DNA was isolated from the sorted cells so that the TCRbeta CDR3 region could be sequenced. The immunoSEQ Assay was used to sequence the TCRbeta CDR3 regions. As stored in TCRdb, this immuneACCESS dataset retains in-frame rearrangements with V and J assigned. A fraction of the clones does not appear; measured against another copy, unresolved V genes explain less than half of the discrepancy, and the remainder lacks a known reason. The sample includes approximately 20,000 clones, with about four fifths observed a single time. Of the sample, roughly a quarter is held by the ten largest clones.

These data belong to a study of OX40 agonist ivuxolimab in advanced cancers. About the study as a whole: Ivuxolimab, which targeted the costimulatory receptor OX40 (CD134), was an agonistic, fully human IgG2 monoclonal antibody. In the dose-escalation cohort, roughly 82% of patients were male, and the mean age was 60 years with a range of about 20 to 80. Prior anti-PD-1, anti-PD-L1 or anti-CTLA-4 therapy was permitted, and approximately 41% of dose-escalation patients had received checkpoint inhibitors. Intravenous ivuxolimab was administered to patients every 2 weeks at six dose levels: 0.01, 0.1, 0.3, 1.5, 3 and 10 mg/kg. Among the approximately 50 dose-escalation patients, around 20 had hepatocellular carcinoma, roughly 15 melanoma, 9 renal cell carcinoma and 9 head and neck cancer. The paper reports the monotherapy dose-escalation portion (N of about 50 patients) of the phase I ivuxolimab trial. Partial responses occurred in three dose-escalation patients: two with cutaneous melanoma and one with hepatocellular carcinoma. Peripheral TCRbeta sequencing was intended to test whether TCR sequence diversity was altered and clonal T-cell expansion was caused by ivuxolimab.

General study outcomes and caveats: After ivuxolimab, more expanded clones were found on average in CD8+ T cells than in CD4+ T cells. Partial responders in the 0.1-3.0 mg/kg groups had among the lowest normalized peripheral clonal expansion, especially among CD8+ T cells. Low levels of normalized T-cell clonal expansion were also shown by some nonresponding patients. Antigen specificity was not determined for the clonally expanded peripheral T cells. At doses from 0.1 to 3.0 mg/kg, clonal expansion was seen in both CD4+ and CD8+ blood T cells between baseline and week 6.

The trial excluded patients who had a history of autoimmune disease or were on systemic immunosuppression. In every dose cohort, peripheral blood was drawn for TCR sequencing at baseline, cycle 4 day 1, and cycle 7 day 1. Samples were obtained from an open-label, multicenter, first-in-human phase I dose-escalation trial of ivuxolimab. Adults with locally advanced or metastatic melanoma, renal cell, hepatocellular, or head and neck squamous cell carcinoma were enrolled in the trial. Before TCR sequencing, CD4+ T cells and CD8+ T cells were sorted from peripheral blood as separate populations. The sample in question was CD4+ or CD8+ T cells sorted from blood, obtained in a trial of the OX40 agonist ivuxolimab. This TCR was sampled from an adult with an advanced solid tumor such as melanoma, head and neck, liver or kidney cancer. This chain is built from TRBV15 and TRBJ1-2; D gene: possibly TRBD1, on 5 matching bases. The bases are TGTGCCACCAGCGCACCCGGGACCGAGGAGGGCTACACCTTC. Its protein is CATSAPGTEEGYTF.